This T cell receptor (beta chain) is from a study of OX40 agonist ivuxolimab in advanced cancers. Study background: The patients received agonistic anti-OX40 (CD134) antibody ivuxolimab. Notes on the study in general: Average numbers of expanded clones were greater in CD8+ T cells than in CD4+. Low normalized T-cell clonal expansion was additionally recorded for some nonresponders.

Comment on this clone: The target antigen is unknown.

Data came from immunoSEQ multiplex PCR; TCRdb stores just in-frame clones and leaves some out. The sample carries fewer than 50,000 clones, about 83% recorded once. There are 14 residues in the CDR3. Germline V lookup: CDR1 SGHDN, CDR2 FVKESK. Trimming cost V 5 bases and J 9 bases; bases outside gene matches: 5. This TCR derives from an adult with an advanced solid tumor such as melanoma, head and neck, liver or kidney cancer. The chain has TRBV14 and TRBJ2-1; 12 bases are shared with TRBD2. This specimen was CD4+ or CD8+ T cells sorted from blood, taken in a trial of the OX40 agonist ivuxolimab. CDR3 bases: TGTGCCAGCAGCGCACGACTAGCGGGGGCTGAGCAGTTCTTC. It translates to CASSARLAGAEQFF.